What follows are 28 T cell receptor beta chains derived from one specimen sequenced in a study of blood T cells in healthy people across ages. A second PCR, run for 7 to 11 cycles, used a sample-barcoded 5' primer plus a J-beta primer mix. TCRdb ran MiXCR on the 5' RACE reads and lists one entry per CDR3 protein. The table records more than 750,000 distinct CDR3 sequences, 29% of them present only once. Another study also made use of these data, one on T cells of mothers and their children.

The sequenced sample consisted of blood. These receptors were collected from a woman aged 35 to 49 in good health.

The CDR3 is CASSLPLQGAGGYTF. The CDR3 DNA follows: TGTGCCAGCAGCCTTCCTTTACAGGGGGCAGGTGGCTACACCTTC. This rearrangement joins TRBV6-1 to TRBJ1-2; 9 nucleotides align to TRBD1. This CDR3 region has 15 residues. Germline V CDR1 and CDR2: MNHNS, SASEGT. The V gene end was trimmed by 6 bases and the J gene end by 7 bases; junction bases not matched to a gene: 12.

The rearrangement joins TRBV12-3 or TRBV12-4 to TRBJ1-4; perhaps TRBD1 as D (5 bases). This CDR3 is 12 amino acids long. Trimming removed 8 bases at V and 5 bases at J, with 9 bases between. The CDR3 sequence is CASRQPNEKLFF. The CDR3 bases are TGTGCCAGCCGACAGCCAAATGAAAAACTGTTTTTT.

The chain combines TRBV6-6 with TRBJ2-5, with unresolved D. V was trimmed by 5 bases and J by 6 bases, leaving 10 bases between them. The length of the CDR3 is 12 residues. Germline V gene lookup returns CDR1 MNHNY and CDR2 SVGAGI (reference sequence). For the CDR3, the DNA is TGTGCCAGCAGTCAGACGGATAAGACCCAGTACTTC. Protein sequence: CASSQTDKTQYF.

This clonotype appeared many times. Written as DNA, the CDR3 is TGTGCCAGCAGCGCGGGACAGCTGAACACTGAAGCTTTCTTT. Translation gives CASSAGQLNTEAFF. The chain joins TRBV9 to TRBJ1-1, with TRBD1 matching 7 bases. After removal of 3 bases from V and 0 bases from J, the junction contained 2 bases not matched to a gene. Germline CDR1 SGDLS, CDR2 YYNGEE. This CDR3 has 14 amino acids.

The chain recombines TRBV5-1 with TRBJ2-3; D is unresolved. Between the trimmed V and J ends, which lost 7 bases and 4 bases, there was a span of 10 bases. CDR3 length equals 12 residues. CDR1 is SGHRS, CDR2 YFSETQ, per germline. Written as DNA, the CDR3 is TGCGCCAGCGCCGGAACCGCAGATACGCAGTATTTT. This codes for CASAGTADTQYF.

The chain couples TRBV28 to TRBJ2-7; D gene unclear. The CDR3 is 14 residues long. Trimming shortened V by 2 bases and J by 3 bases, and 11 bases separated the two germline ends. From germline, CDR1 is MDHEN and CDR2 SYDVKM. The CDR3 protein is CASSLPAAGYEQYF. The CDR3 DNA follows: TGTGCCAGCAGTTTACCAGCCGCCGGCTACGAGCAGTACTTC.

The chain has TRBV6-2 or TRBV6-3 and TRBJ1-2; no clear D gene. The germline V gene encodes CDR1 MNHEY and CDR2 SVGEGT. Trimming removed 6 bases from V and 5 bases from J, with 16 bases in between. The CDR3 totals 14 residues. This chain's CDR3 is CASRDEKGRYGYTF. CDR3 coding DNA: TGTGCCAGCAGAGACGAAAAGGGAAGATATGGCTACACCTTC.

This clonotype was seen repeatedly, ten times or more. The chain recombines TRBV12-3 or TRBV12-4 with TRBJ2-7; TRBD1 matches 10 bases. This CDR3 has 16 residues. Trimming cost V 6 bases and J 7 bases; bases outside gene matches: 15. The CDR3, as DNA: TGTGCCAGCAGCCGACGAGGGACAGGGGACCTGGAGGAGCAGTACTTC. This translates into CASSRRGTGDLEEQYF.

Only a few counts were recorded for this clonotype. Germline is not matched at one junction end, which may reflect a read error. The chain carries TRBV7-7 and TRBJ2-3; D may be TRBD1 (5 bases). In germline, CDR1 is SSHAT, CDR2 FNYEAQ (reference sequence). CDR3 length equals 14 residues. This CDR3 reads CASSTTGRGDTQYF. CDR3 DNA sequence: TGTGCTAGCAGCACGACGGGTAGGGGAGATACGCAGTATTTT.

The sample holds a few counts of this clonotype. J is TRBJ2-3 and V is TRBV2, with TRBD1 matching 7 bases. Trimming cost V 8 bases and J 0 bases; bases outside gene matches: 2. Germline V gene lookup returns CDR1 SNHLY and CDR2 FYNNEI. The CDR3 consists of 13 residues. The CDR3 sequence: CASHRGSTDTQYF. CDR3 in DNA: TGTGCCAGCCACAGGGGCAGCACAGATACGCAGTATTTT.

The CDR3 reads CAISGPTSTDTQYF. As DNA, the CDR3 is TGTGCCATCAGTGGGCCGACTAGCACAGATACGCAGTATTTT. The V gene is TRBV10-3, the J gene TRBJ2-3; D call uncertain. The CDR3 sequence is 14 residues long. The ends were cut back, 4 bases at V and 0 bases at J, with 8 bases in the middle. Germline V lookup: CDR1 ENHRY, CDR2 SYGVKD.

A remark on this clonotype: A much larger clonotype is one base distant, so this may be a read error. The chain employs TRBV20-1 and TRBJ2-7; a possible D gene is TRBD1 (6 bases). Trimming pared 7 bases from V and 0 bases from J, leaving 10 bases between. The CDR3 is 12 residues long. In germline, CDR1 is DFQATT, CDR2 SNEGSKA (reference sequence). CDR3 protein: CSGPRGSYEQYF. In DNA, the CDR3 is TGCAGTGGTCCCAGGGGCTCCTACGAGCAGTACTTC.

This clonotype has ten or more counts. V and J are TRBV2 and TRBJ2-7; D call uncertain. The CDR3 spans 14 residues. Germline V gene sequence: CDR1 SNHLY, CDR2 FYNNEI. The germline V and J ends were trimmed by 8 bases and 0 bases, with 14 bases remaining between them. The CDR3 protein is CASAIQNPSYEQYF. In DNA form, the CDR3 reads TGTGCCAGCGCAATCCAAAACCCCTCCTACGAGCAGTACTTC.

V usage is TRBV4-1 and J usage is TRBJ1-4; tentative D call: TRBD1 (5 bases). This CDR3 comprises 16 residues. The germline V gene encodes CDR1 MGHRA and CDR2 YSYEKL. Trimming stripped 0 bases from V and 0 bases from J, with 8 bases between. The CDR3 DNA is TGCGCCAGCAGCCAAGACCCAGGGTCAACTAATGAAAAACTGTTTTTT. Translated: CASSQDPGSTNEKLFF.

This clonotype has just a few counts. A much larger clone lies one base from this, so it may be a read error. The gene calls are TRBV29-1 and TRBJ2-1; 7 bases agree with TRBD1. Trimming removed 2 bases from V and 8 bases from J; junction bases left unmatched: 9. There are 14 residues in the CDR3. Germline lookup yields CDR1 SQVTM and CDR2 ANQGSEA. CDR3 region: CSVESRGMRDEQFF. CDR3 DNA: TGCAGCGTTGAATCCAGGGGGATGAGGGATGAGCAGTTCTTC.

This clonotype appeared a few times. The chain employs TRBV2 and TRBJ2-5; D might be TRBD1 (6 bases). V lost 3 bases and J 0 bases, leaving 14 bases between the germline ends. Germline values: CDR1 SNHLY, CDR2 FYNNEI. This CDR3 is 16 amino acids long. DNA for the CDR3: TGTGCCAGCAGTGAGTGGCTGGGGGCTAACCAAGAGACCCAGTACTTC. It translates to CASSEWLGANQETQYF. Full variable domain (rest looked up from reference TRBV2 and TRBJ2-5): EPEVTQTPSHQVTQMGQEVILRCVPISNHLYFYWYRQILGQKVEFLVSFYNNEISEKSEIFDDQFSVERPDGSNFTLKIRSTKLEDSAMYFCASSEWLGANQETQYFGPGTRLLVL.

This clonotype has just a few counts. The V gene is TRBV7-3, the J gene TRBJ2-1; 12 nucleotides match TRBD2. Germline trimming cut 11 bases from V and 9 bases from J; bases unmatched to any gene: 11. Germline lookup yields CDR1 SGHTA and CDR2 FQGTGA. The length of the CDR3 is 14 residues. The CDR3 here is CAGSTSGGRSEQFF. Written as DNA, the CDR3 is TGTGCCGGCTCGACTAGCGGGGGCCGTAGTGAGCAGTTCTTC. Full variable domain (outside the CDR3, taken from reference TRBV7-3 and TRBJ2-1): GAGVSQTPSNKVTEKGKYVELRCDPISGHTALYWYRQSLGQGPEFLIYFQGTGAADDSGLPNDRFFAVRPEGSVSTLKIQRTERGDSAVYLCAGSTSGGRSEQFFGPGTRLTVL.

This clonotype came up once. The chain couples TRBV9 to TRBJ2-7, with 8 bases fitting TRBD1. The V and J ends lost 4 bases and 5 bases, in that order; junction bases with no gene match: 11. Germline V gene lookup returns CDR1 SGDLS and CDR2 YYNGEE. The length of the CDR3 is 15 residues. The CDR3, as DNA: TGTGCCAGCAGCTCTGCCGGGGACAGGACCAACGAGCAGTACTTC. Amino acids: CASSSAGDRTNEQYF.

This chain joins TRBV6-1 and TRBJ2-1, with 8 bases matching TRBD2. Losses at the gene ends were 6 bases for V and 3 bases for J; bases not matched to a gene: 4. The CDR3 length is 14 residues. Germline CDR1 and CDR2: MNHNS and SASEGT. The CDR3 region is CASRREGDYNEQFF. In DNA, the CDR3 is TGTGCCAGCAGACGGGAGGGGGACTACAATGAGCAGTTCTTC.

The V gene is TRBV7-8, the J gene TRBJ1-3; 8 bases line up with TRBD1. V was clipped by 1 base and J by 4 bases; unmatched bases: 9. Germline V lookup: CDR1 SGHVS, CDR2 FQNEAQ. This CDR3 is 17 amino acids long. CDR3 residues: CASSLGRAGGEGNTIYF. DNA for the CDR3: TGTGCCAGCAGCTTAGGACGGGCAGGGGGCGAAGGAAACACCATATATTTT.

This clonotype has only a few counts. V is TRBV6-5 and J is TRBJ1-5; D remains ambiguous. Trimming cost V 4 bases and J 0 bases, with 10 bases left between them. Germline V CDR1 and CDR2: MNHEY, SVGAGI. The CDR3 consists of 15 residues. The CDR3 DNA is TGTGCCAGCAGTTCACGGCCGGATAGCAATCAGCCCCAGCATTTT. Translation: CASSSRPDSNQPQHF.

This clonotype has a handful of counts. The chain combines TRBV29-1 with TRBJ1-2, with TRBD1 as a possible D gene (5 bases). Deletions cut 0 bases from V and 7 bases from J, with 15 bases between. The CDR3 totals 14 residues. Germline CDR1 SQVTM, CDR2 ANQGSEA. The CDR3 here is CSVEDREGISGYTF. The CDR3 DNA sequence: TGCAGCGTTGAAGATCGGGAGGGGATAAGTGGCTACACCTTC.

The rearrangement uses TRBV2 and TRBJ2-1, with 12 nucleotides matching TRBD2. The germline CDR1 and CDR2 sequences are SNHLY and FYNNEI. The CDR3 spans 15 residues. V dropped 4 bases and J dropped 8; count of bases not matched to a gene: 6. The CDR3 DNA follows: TGTGCCAGCAGTGGACTAGCGGGAGTATTAGATGAGCAGTTCTTC. This sequence encodes CASSGLAGVLDEQFF.

This clonotype was observed a single time. This CDR3 is missing its conserved last phenylalanine or tryptophan, likely due to a read error. This chain links TRBV3-1 with TRBJ2-5; D is ambiguous. The length of the CDR3 is 14 residues. V was clipped by 1 base and J by 0 bases, with 6 bases between them. CDR1 LGHDT and CDR2 YNNKEL come from the germline V gene (reference sequence). The CDR3 region is CASSQVFNQETQYL. The DNA for the CDR3 is TGTGCCAGCAGCCAAGTTTTCAACCAAGAGACCCAGTACTTG.

The chain carries TRBV6-5 and TRBJ2-1, with 10 bases lining up with TRBD2. The CDR3 loop spans 17 amino acids. The germline CDR1 and CDR2 sequences are MNHEY and SVGAGI. The ends lost 1 base at V and 8 bases at J; junction bases unmatched: 11. The CDR3 spells CASSYFVSAGGPDEQFF. The CDR3 nucleotides read TGTGCCAGCAGTTACTTTGTCTCAGCGGGGGGGCCTGATGAGCAGTTCTTC.

The CDR3 sequence is CASRLAGGCQETQYF. CDR3 nucleotides: TGTGCCAGCAGACTAGCGGGGGGCTGTCAAGAGACCCAGTACTTC. The V gene is TRBV28, the J gene TRBJ2-5; TRBD2 aligns across 12 bases. Germline loops: CDR1 MDHEN, CDR2 SYDVKM. The V gene end was trimmed by 6 bases and the J gene end by 2 bases; junction bases not matched to a gene: 4. The CDR3 is 15 amino acids.

The CDR3 sequence is CSARYTATEAFF. The CDR3 nucleotides are TGCAGTGCTCGTTACACCGCCACTGAAGCTTTCTTT. The chain has TRBV20-1 and TRBJ1-1; D is unresolved. The length of the CDR3 is 12 residues. V gave up 5 bases and J gave up 4 bases, with 11 bases separating them. CDR1 DFQATT and CDR2 SNEGSKA come from the germline V gene (reference sequence).

This clonotype was counted between two and nine times. CDR3 in amino acids: CASSQVFGSGANVLTF. Written as DNA, the CDR3 is TGCGCCAGCAGCCAAGTATTCGGGTCTGGGGCCAACGTCCTGACTTTC. This chain connects TRBV4-3 to TRBJ2-6; D call uncertain. This CDR3 spans 16 amino acids. CDR1 and CDR2 from the germline V gene are LGHNA and YSLEER. V lost 1 base and J 1 base, leaving 8 bases between the germline ends.